Each of the 4 T cell receptor beta chains below was sequenced from the same sample in a study of T cells after yellow fever vaccination. MiXCR was run by TCRdb on the 5' RACE reads, yielding one entry per CDR3 protein. The sample includes hundreds of thousands of distinct CDR3 sequences, approximately 3.9% of them seen just once. The specimen comprised PBMCs, sampled on the day of the yellow fever booster vaccination. These receptors originate from a man aged 18 to 30 who received the YFV17D yellow fever vaccine.

This clonotype was recorded at least ten times. The chain joins TRBV7-2 to TRBJ1-5; 7 bases are shared with TRBD1. Losses at the gene ends were 4 bases for V and 9 bases for J; bases not matched to a gene: 9. From germline, CDR1 is SGHTA and CDR2 FQGNSA. The CDR3 length is 14 residues. The CDR3 region has the DNA TGTGCCAGCAGCTCCCGGACAGGAGGCGGGCCCCAGCATTTT. Translating gives CASSSRTGGGPQHF.

V and J are TRBV12-3 or TRBV12-4 and TRBJ1-1, with no clear D. This CDR3 is 14 amino acids long. V was shortened by 5 bases and J by 4 bases, with 14 bases between the two germline ends. The CDR3 spells CASSRSPSGTEAFF. DNA of the CDR3: TGTGCCAGCAGTCGTAGCCCTTCAGGCACTGAAGCTTTCTTT.

This clonotype was picked up many times. The J gene is TRBJ2-7, the V gene TRBV5-5; D possibly corresponds to TRBD1 (6 bases). This CDR3 has 15 amino acids. Germline CDR1 SGHKS, CDR2 YYEKEE (reference sequence). Trimming pared 4 bases from V and 2 bases from J, leaving 16 bases between. The DNA for the CDR3 is TGTGCCAGCAGCCGCCCCCGGACAGAAGCCTACGAGCAGTACGTC. This codes for CASSRPRTEAYEQYV.

Of note for this clonotype: The junction differs from germline at one of its ends, possibly a read error. The chain joins TRBV20-1 to TRBJ1-1; a weak D match, TRBD1 (5 bases). The length of the CDR3 is 13 residues. Germline CDR1 reads DFQATT; CDR2 reads SNEGSKA (reference sequence). The CDR3 coding sequence is TGCTGTGCTCGCTTGGGGGGGAGGACTGAAGCTTTCTTT. Translated, it gives CCARLGGRTEAFF.